The next 2 T cell receptor beta chains were all read from a single sample in a study of shared clonotypes between healthy human individuals. Produced via immunoSEQ multiplex PCR; TCRdb's table is partial and in-frame only. The sample has hundreds of thousands of clones, around 77% seen once. Input material: PBMCs. The receptor set was obtained from a woman aged 35 to 49 in good health. Some clones in this sample may be carry-over from other donors' samples.

V is TRBV30 and J is TRBJ1-5; 7 bases agree with TRBD1. Germline V CDR1 and CDR2: GTSNPN, SVGIG (reference sequence). CDR3 size: 14 residues. J was trimmed by 4 bases and V by 4 bases; bases with no gene match: 7. The CDR3 reads CAWTQPGGNQPQHF. CDR3 sequence (DNA): TGTGCCTGGACCCAACCAGGGGGGAATCAGCCCCAGCATTTT.

The V gene is TRBV2, the J gene TRBJ2-7; either TRBD1 or TRBD2 may fit D (5 bases each). Germline CDR1 is SNHLY and CDR2 is FYNNEI. Trimming shortened V by 8 bases and J by 3 bases, and 11 bases separated the two germline ends. CDR3 length: 12 amino acids. The CDR3 nucleotides read TGTGCCAGCCGGGACCGGCACTACGAGCAGTACTTC. This translates into CASRDRHYEQYF.